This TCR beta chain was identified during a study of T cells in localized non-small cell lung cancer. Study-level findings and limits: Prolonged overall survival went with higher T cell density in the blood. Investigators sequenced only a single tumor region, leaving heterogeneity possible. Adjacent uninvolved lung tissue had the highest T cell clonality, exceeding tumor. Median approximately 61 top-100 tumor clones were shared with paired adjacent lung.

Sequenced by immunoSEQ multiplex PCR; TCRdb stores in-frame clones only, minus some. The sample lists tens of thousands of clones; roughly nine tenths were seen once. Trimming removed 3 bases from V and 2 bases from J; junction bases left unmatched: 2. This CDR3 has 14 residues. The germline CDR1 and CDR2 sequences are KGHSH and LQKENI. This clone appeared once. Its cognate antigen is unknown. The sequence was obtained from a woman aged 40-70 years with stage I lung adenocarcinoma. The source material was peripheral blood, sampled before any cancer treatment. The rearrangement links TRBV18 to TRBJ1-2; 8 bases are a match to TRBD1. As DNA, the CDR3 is TGTGCCAGCTCACCGGGACAGGCGAACTATGGCTACACCTTC. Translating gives CASSPGQANYGYTF.